This T cell receptor beta chain was captured by sequencing in a study of T cells in Graves' hyperthyroidism and ophthalmopathy. Overall study results and limits: The blood repertoire included most of the expanded thyroid clonotypes above 0.001.

CDR1 is MNHEY and CDR2 is SMNVEV in the germline V gene (reference sequence). V lost 3 bases to trimming and J lost 4 bases, with 9 bases between them. The CDR3 has 13 amino acids. This clonotype occurred many times. The antigen is not known. Lactation, pregnancy, other autoimmune disease or uncontrolled infection excluded patients. Diagnosis rested on symptoms, serum thyroxine and TRAb, thyroid ultrasound, and orbital computed tomography. Regions amplified from RNA transcripts were the TCR beta CDR3 regions. When the TCR CDR3 underwent first-round RT-PCR, the HTBI primer set was used. TCRdb re-derived calls from the multiplex PCR reads in MiXCR, one entry per CDR3 protein. The sample has some 370,000 distinct CDR3 sequences; approximately 18% are singletons.

The source material was blood. This chain connects TRBV27 to TRBJ1-1, with a tentative D call TRBD1 (5 bases). The TCR originated in a woman in her 30s with Graves' hyperthyroidism that later progressed to Graves' ophthalmopathy. The CDR3 DNA is TGTGCCAGCAGTTTCGGCAGGGCCACTGAAGCTTTCTTT. Encoded protein: CASSFGRATEAFF.